The 9 T cell receptor beta chains below were found in one sample sequenced in a study of blood T cell repertoires in COVID-19. Clones were read by immunoSEQ multiplex PCR, and TCRdb kept only the in-frame ones, dropping some. The sample records more than 350,000 clones, roughly nine tenths being singletons. Sequenced material: PBMCs or T cells enriched from blood (not recorded which). The receptors shown here come from a man between 18 and 29 years old who had recovered from COVID-19.

Here the CDR3 reads CATGGAFNYEQYF. CDR3 nucleotide sequence: TGTGCCACCGGGGGGGCTTTTAACTACGAGCAGTACTTC. V is TRBV27 and J is TRBJ2-7; 8 bases are a match to TRBD2. CDR3 size: 13 residues. Germline CDR1 is MNHEY and CDR2 is SMNVEV (reference sequence). V lost 10 bases and J lost 3; bases outside the gene matches: 8.

The rearrangement links TRBV6-1 to TRBJ2-3; 9 bases are a match to TRBD1. In germline, CDR1 is MNHNS, CDR2 SASEGT. This CDR3 contains 15 residues. V lost 1 base to trimming and J lost 5 bases; unmatched junction nucleotides: 4. This CDR3 is CASSEDRGREDTQYF. CDR3 sequence (DNA): TGTGCCAGCAGTGAAGACAGGGGGCGCGAAGATACGCAGTATTTT.

V and J are TRBV27 and TRBJ2-1; possibly TRBD2 for D (6 bases). The CDR3 totals 15 residues. Germline-derived CDR1 and CDR2 are MNHEY and SMNVEV (reference sequence). Trimming removed 1 base at V and 7 bases at J, with 14 bases between. This CDR3 reads CASSLFAGRGNEQFF. The CDR3 nucleotides read TGTGCCAGCAGTTTATTTGCGGGAAGGGGTAATGAGCAGTTCTTC.

The CDR3 here is CASRGQRLAEQYF. The CDR3 nucleotides read TGTGCCAGCCGAGGACAGCGCCTTGCCGAGCAGTACTTC. The chain has TRBV2 and TRBJ2-7; the D gene is possibly TRBD1 (6 bases). In germline, CDR1 is SNHLY, CDR2 FYNNEI. CDR3 length equals 13 residues. V lost 8 bases to trimming and J lost 6 bases, with 17 bases between them.

This chain links TRBV5-1 with TRBJ1-4; D possibly corresponds to TRBD1 (5 bases). V gave up 3 bases and J gave up 7 bases, with 16 bases separating them. The CDR3 sequence is 15 residues long. CDR1 and CDR2 from the germline V gene are SGHRS and YFSETQ. The CDR3 DNA sequence: TGCGCCAGCAGCTCCGACAGCACCAATCCTGAAAAACTGTTTTTT. It specifies CASSSDSTNPEKLFF. Together with reference TRBV5-1 and TRBJ1-4, the CDR3 gives the full variable domain: KAGVTQTPRYLIKTRGQQVTLSCSPISGHRSVSWYQQTPGQGLQFLFEYFSETQRNKGNFPGRFSGRQFSNSRSEMNVSTLELGDSALYLCASSSDSTNPEKLFFGSGTQLSVL.

V gene TRBV7-9 combines with J gene TRBJ2-1; perhaps TRBD2 as D (7 bases). Per the germline V gene, CDR1 is SEHNR and CDR2 is FQNEAQ (reference sequence). Trimming removed 8 bases from V and 8 bases from J, with 19 bases in between. This CDR3 has 14 amino acids. The chain's CDR3 is CASEGGANIHEQFF. DNA for the CDR3: TGTGCCAGCGAAGGGGGGGCCAATATACATGAGCAGTTCTTC.

This chain links TRBV4-1 with TRBJ1-6; D possibly corresponds to TRBD1 (6 bases). The CDR3 spans 17 residues. The germline V and J ends were trimmed by 0 bases and 10 bases, with 19 bases remaining between them. Germline V gene data show CDR1 as MGHRA and CDR2 as YSYEKL. In nucleotides, the CDR3 is TGCGCCAGCAGCCAAGATTTCACAGGGACCCACAGGTCACCCCTCCACTTT. Translation gives CASSQDFTGTHRSPLHF.

V is TRBV19 and J is TRBJ1-2, with 10 bases identical to TRBD1. The germline V gene encodes CDR1 LNHDA and CDR2 SQIVND (reference sequence). The length of the CDR3 is 14 residues. V dropped 3 bases and J dropped 8; count of bases not matched to a gene: 6. The CDR3 nucleotides read TGTGCCAGTAGTATCTGGACAGGGGGGGTCGGCTACACCTTC. It specifies CASSIWTGGVGYTF.

The V gene is TRBV30, the J gene TRBJ1-2; D is unresolved. The length of the CDR3 is 13 residues. V was pared by 2 bases and J by 0 bases, with 7 bases between. Germline-derived CDR1 and CDR2 are GTSNPN and SVGIG (reference sequence). The chain's CDR3 is CAWSLPANYGYTF. DNA of the CDR3: TGTGCCTGGAGTCTCCCAGCTAACTATGGCTACACCTTC. Full variable domain (rest looked up from reference TRBV30 and TRBJ1-2): SQTIHQWPATLVQPVGSPLSLECTVEGTSNPNLYWYRQAAGRGLQLLFYSVGIGQISSEVPQNLSASRPQDRQFILSSKKLLLSDSGFYLCAWSLPANYGYTFGSGTRLTVV.